The 30 T cell receptor beta chains reported below all come from one sample, sequenced in a study of T-cell memory formation after mild COVID-19. TCRdb fed the 5' RACE reads into MiXCR, producing one record per CDR3 protein. Of a few hundred thousand distinct CDR3 sequences listed, approximately 24% are singletons. The sequenced material came from PBMCs or a T cell subset sorted from them (not recorded which). Receptors were obtained from an adult woman who had mild COVID-19 (a few samples of this study predate the infection). Cell type and time point are not known.

This chain uses TRBV2 with TRBJ1-2; D is unresolved. Germline CDR1 SNHLY, CDR2 FYNNEI. The CDR3 loop spans 13 amino acids. Between the trimmed V and J ends, which lost 1 base and 0 bases, there was a span of 3 bases. The CDR3 bases are TGTGCCAGCAGTGAAGTCTCTAACTATGGCTACACCTTC. Protein product: CASSEVSNYGYTF. The variable domain in full, completed from reference TRBV2 and TRBJ1-2, reads EPEVTQTPSHQVTQMGQEVILRCVPISNHLYFYWYRQILGQKVEFLVSFYNNEISEKSEIFDDQFSVERPDGSNFTLKIRSTKLEDSAMYFCASSEVSNYGYTFGSGTRLTVV.

This clonotype was found many times. The chain combines TRBV11-2 with TRBJ2-2; D ambiguous. The germline V and J ends were trimmed by 2 bases and 8 bases, with 3 bases remaining between them. The CDR3 totals 11 residues. Germline CDR1 is SGHAT and CDR2 is FQNNGV. The CDR3 reads CASSLWGELFF. CDR3 nucleotide sequence: TGTGCCAGCAGCTTATGGGGGGAGCTGTTTTTT. The variable domain in full, with the rest retrieved from reference TRBV11-2 and TRBJ2-2, is EAGVAQSPRYKIIEKRQSVAFWCNPISGHATLYWYQQILGQGPKLLIQFQNNGVVDDSQLPKDRFSAERLKGVDSTLKIQPAKLEDSAVYLCASSLWGELFFGEGSRLTVL.

V gene TRBV5-1 combines with J gene TRBJ1-2; TRBD1 is a possible D gene (5 bases). Germline values: CDR1 SGHRS, CDR2 YFSETQ. With 4 bases removed from V and 8 bases from J, the gap between germline ends came to 12 bases. The CDR3 extends over 12 amino acids. The CDR3 spells CASSPGTRGYTF. For the CDR3, the DNA is TGCGCCAGCAGCCCCGGGACTCGAGGCTACACCTTC.

This sequence joins TRBV5-1 and TRBJ2-1; D gene uncertain. The CDR3 loop spans 14 amino acids. Looked up from germline, CDR1 is SGHRS and CDR2 is YFSETQ. The ends were cut back, 0 bases at V and 2 bases at J, with 6 bases in the middle. The CDR3 region has the DNA TGCGCCAGCAGCTTGGACCAGCCCTACAATGAGCAGTTCTTC. The encoded protein is CASSLDQPYNEQFF.

Here the CDR3 DNA reads TGTGCCAGCAGCTTATCACGACTAGCGGGAGGGCTGGAGACCCAGTACTTC. It codes for CASSLSRLAGGLETQYF. The J gene is TRBJ2-5, the V gene TRBV7-2; 14 bases line up with TRBD2. The trim removed 2 bases at V and 5 bases at J, leaving 7 bases unmatched. The CDR3 runs 17 residues. Per germline, CDR1 SGHTA and CDR2 FQGNSA.

In this sample, this clonotype turned up a few times. The chain links TRBV18 to TRBJ2-7, with TRBD2 matching 7 bases. CDR1 is KGHSH, CDR2 LQKENI, per germline. J gave up 5 bases and V 4 bases, and 17 bases lay outside the gene matches. The CDR3 contains 17 residues. CDR3 protein: CASSLGFERGAVDEQYF. CDR3 bases: TGTGCCAGCTCACTGGGTTTTGAGCGGGGAGCGGTGGACGAGCAGTACTTC.

This clonotype was picked up a small number of times. The chain recombines TRBV5-1 with TRBJ2-7; 10 nucleotides align to TRBD1. The germline V gene has CDR1 SGHRS and CDR2 YFSETQ. The CDR3 totals 15 residues. V was clipped by 1 base and J by 3 bases; unmatched bases: 4. The CDR3 DNA sequence: TGCGCCAGCAGCTTGCCGGGACAGGGGATCTACGAGCAGTACTTC. Protein product: CASSLPGQGIYEQYF.

This clonotype has just a few counts. V usage is TRBV18 and J usage is TRBJ2-1; TRBD2 matches at 8 bases. CDR3 size: 13 residues. The V segment lost 2 bases and the J segment 10 bases; nucleotides outside the gene matches: 4. The germline V gene encodes CDR1 KGHSH and CDR2 LQKENI. The CDR3 loop is CASSPERESEQFF. The CDR3 DNA reads as TGTGCCAGCTCACCAGAGCGGGAGAGCGAGCAGTTCTTC.

This clonotype was seen a handful of times. This chain uses TRBV29-1 with TRBJ1-5; D may be TRBD1 (6 bases). Looked up from germline, CDR1 is SQVTM and CDR2 is ANQGSEA. V lost 3 bases and J 9 bases, leaving 18 bases between the germline ends. The CDR3 runs to 14 residues. CDR3 region: CSVEVTGGGRPQHF. The CDR3 DNA is TGCAGCGTTGAGGTGACAGGCGGGGGACGGCCCCAGCATTTT.

The chain couples TRBV4-3 to TRBJ1-6, with D possibly TRBD1 on 5 matching bases. CDR3 length: 17 residues. V lost 0 bases, J lost 0 bases, and 9 bases lay in between. Germline CDR1 LGHNA, CDR2 YSLEER. Here the CDR3 DNA reads TGCGCCAGCAGCCAAGACCGGGGGATCTCCTATAATTCACCCCTCCACTTT. Protein product: CASSQDRGISYNSPLHF.

This clonotype came up a few times. This chain links TRBV29-1 with TRBJ2-1; 7 bases are shared with TRBD1. Germline V gene lookup returns CDR1 SQVTM and CDR2 ANQGSEA. CDR3 size: 13 residues. V was clipped by 5 bases and J by 14 bases; unmatched bases: 15. The CDR3 region is CSVRETGFDGEFF. As DNA, the CDR3 is TGCAGCGTTCGTGAGACAGGGTTCGATGGGGAGTTCTTC.

This clonotype appeared a few times. The rearrangement links TRBV29-1 to TRBJ2-7, with D possibly matching TRBD1 (5 bases). V lost 4 bases and J lost 1, with 11 bases in between. This CDR3 has 13 amino acids. Germline assignment: CDR1 SQVTM and CDR2 ANQGSEA. The CDR3, as DNA: TGCAGCGTTGTTGCGACAGCTTCCTACGAGCAGTACTTC. It is translated as CSVVATASYEQYF.

This clonotype came up a few times. The chain employs TRBV4-1 and TRBJ2-5; D remains ambiguous. CDR1 and CDR2 from the germline V gene are MGHRA and YSYEKL. V lost 2 bases to trimming and J lost 4 bases, with 11 bases between them. The CDR3 covers 14 residues. The CDR3 bases are TGCGCCAGCAGCCAACAACCACATAGAGAGACCCAGTACTTC. The encoded protein is CASSQQPHRETQYF.

This clonotype has a count of ten or more. The chain links TRBV24-1 to TRBJ2-3, with a weak D call TRBD1 (5 bases). The CDR3 has 15 amino acids. Germline-derived CDR1 and CDR2 are KGHDR and SFDVKD. Between the trimmed V and J ends, which lost 4 bases and 0 bases, there was a span of 10 bases. CDR3 protein: CATSEGAPSTDTQYF. As DNA, the CDR3 is TGTGCCACCAGTGAAGGGGCACCTAGCACAGATACGCAGTATTTT.

The sample holds many counts of this clonotype. The chain is built from TRBV12-3 or TRBV12-4 and TRBJ2-3, with 9 bases that match TRBD2. J was trimmed by 0 bases and V by 5 bases; bases with no gene match: 6. There are 16 residues in the CDR3. The CDR3 DNA is TGTGCCAGCAGTCCGAGACTAGCGGAGAGCACAGATACGCAGTATTTT. Translating it yields CASSPRLAESTDTQYF.

Only a few counts were recorded for this clonotype. The chain uses TRBV2 and TRBJ1-2; possible D gene TRBD1, 6 bases. Trimming shortened V by 3 bases and J by 5 bases, and 10 bases separated the two germline ends. Germline CDR1 and CDR2: SNHLY and FYNNEI. The CDR3 contains 13 residues. CDR3 sequence reads: CASSDRGEYGYTF. CDR3 DNA: TGTGCCAGCAGTGACAGGGGAGAATATGGCTACACCTTC.

This clonotype was counted between two and nine times. The chain carries TRBV12-3 or TRBV12-4 and TRBJ1-5, with a weak D call TRBD1 (6 bases). The CDR3 spans 14 residues. The germline V and J ends were trimmed by 0 bases and 7 bases, with 10 bases remaining between them. CDR3 sequence: CASSLAEGGQPQHF. DNA of the CDR3: TGTGCCAGCAGTTTAGCGGAGGGGGGCCAGCCCCAGCATTTT.

This clonotype was detected ten times or more. The J gene is TRBJ2-1, the V gene TRBV4-2; TRBD2 aligns across 12 bases. In germline, CDR1 is LGHNA, CDR2 YNFKEQ. The CDR3 extends over 14 amino acids. J lost 6 bases, V lost 4 bases, and 1 base had no gene match. CDR3 in DNA: TGTGCCAGCAGCCCGGGACTAGCGGGCAATGAGCAGTTCTTC. Protein product: CASSPGLAGNEQFF.

This clonotype came up a few times. The V call is TRBV3-1, the J call TRBJ2-1; TRBD2 might be the D (7 bases). Germline CDR1 and CDR2: LGHDT and YNNKEL (reference sequence). V was cut by 1 base and J by 4 bases, with 14 bases left in between. The CDR3 sequence is 16 residues long. CDR3 amino acids: CASSQAKGGGYNEQFF. CDR3 in DNA: TGTGCCAGCAGCCAAGCTAAGGGGGGAGGGTACAATGAGCAGTTCTTC.

The chain uses TRBV20-1 and TRBJ1-5; D may be TRBD1 (5 bases). CDR3 size: 15 residues. V was trimmed by 6 bases and J by 6 bases, leaving 21 bases between them. Germline assignment: CDR1 DFQATT and CDR2 SNEGSKA (reference sequence). CDR3 in DNA: TGCAGTGCCCGACCGGTGGCAGGGCGTGGTCAGCCCCAGCATTTT. Its protein product is CSARPVAGRGQPQHF.

The V and J genes are TRBV9 and TRBJ2-3, with 9 bases matching TRBD2. CDR3 length: 16 residues. The junction had 5 bases not matched to a gene; V was cut back by 0 bases and J by 3 bases. In germline, CDR1 is SGDLS, CDR2 YYNGEE. In DNA, the CDR3 is TGTGCCAGCAGCGTAGAGGCGGGGGGGATAACAGATACGCAGTATTTT. Amino acid sequence: CASSVEAGGITDTQYF.

The chain links TRBV6-1 to TRBJ2-5; D uncertain. Germline CDR1 reads MNHNS; CDR2 reads SASEGT. The CDR3 contains 14 residues. V was shortened by 6 bases and J by 2 bases, with 13 bases between the two germline ends. For the CDR3, the DNA is TGTGCCAGCAGATCCTTTGGGCGACAAGAGACCCAGTACTTC. This codes for CASRSFGRQETQYF.

This clonotype has at least ten counts. The V gene is TRBV11-2, the J gene TRBJ2-7, with D unresolved. Germline CDR1 SGHAT, CDR2 FQNNGV. CDR3 length: 12 residues. The germline V and J ends were trimmed by 5 bases and 10 bases, with 15 bases remaining between them. CDR3 bases: TGTGCCAGCAGCCCGACTCTACGAGAACAGTACTTC. It specifies CASSPTLREQYF. The whole variable domain, remainder taken from reference TRBV11-2 and TRBJ2-7, is EAGVAQSPRYKIIEKRQSVAFWCNPISGHATLYWYQQILGQGPKLLIQFQNNGVVDDSQLPKDRFSAERLKGVDSTLKIQPAKLEDSAVYLCASSPTLREQYFGPGTRLTVT.

The chain joins TRBV4-1 to TRBJ2-7, with 8 bases aligning to TRBD1. V was clipped by 3 bases and J by 5 bases; unmatched bases: 12. The CDR3 has 16 residues. CDR1 is MGHRA and CDR2 is YSYEKL in the germline V gene. CDR3 bases: TGCGCCAGCAGCCATGCCGGCCGGACAGGGACCAACGAGCAGTACTTC. This gives the protein CASSHAGRTGTNEQYF.

This clonotype was counted a few times. The chain is built from TRBV6-6 and TRBJ2-2; a weak D match, TRBD2 (6 bases). V gave up 0 bases and J gave up 4 bases, with 12 bases separating them. The CDR3 runs to 16 residues. Germline values: CDR1 MNHNY, CDR2 SVGAGI (reference sequence). As DNA, the CDR3 is TGTGCCAGCAGTTACTCGCTGAGGGGACTCACCGGGGAGCTGTTTTTT. Protein: CASSYSLRGLTGELFF.

The sample holds many counts of this clonotype. The chain joins TRBV12-3 or TRBV12-4 to TRBJ2-2; TRBD1 aligns across 10 bases. V lost 8 bases, J lost 2 bases, and 8 bases stayed unmatched. CDR3 length: 16 amino acids. The CDR3 is CASQSWDRGNTGELFF. CDR3 DNA: TGTGCCAGCCAGTCCTGGGACAGGGGAAACACCGGGGAGCTGTTTTTT.

This clonotype was counted a few times. The chain couples TRBV5-6 to TRBJ2-5, with 8 bases fitting TRBD2. Trimming removed 0 bases from V and 5 bases from J; junction bases left unmatched: 9. The CDR3 is made up of 16 amino acids. The germline gives CDR1 SGHDT, CDR2 YYEEEE. The CDR3 DNA is TGTGCCAGCAGCTTGGGACTAGCGAACCCGAAGGAGACCCAGTACTTC. As protein: CASSLGLANPKETQYF.

The chain recombines TRBV5-1 with TRBJ1-4, with a tentative D call TRBD1 (6 bases). Trimming stripped 4 bases from V and 8 bases from J, with 21 bases between. CDR1 and CDR2 from the germline V gene are SGHRS and YFSETQ. The CDR3 extends over 16 amino acids. For the CDR3, the DNA is TGCGCCAGCAGCCCCACAAATAACAGGGTTAGAGAAAAACTGTTTTTT. Its translation is CASSPTNNRVREKLFF.

The gene calls are TRBV18 and TRBJ2-7, with 9 bases fitting TRBD1. Per germline, CDR1 KGHSH and CDR2 LQKENI. V trimming: 5 bases; J trimming: 2 bases; junction bases outside the gene matches: 10. The CDR3 extends over 16 amino acids. The CDR3 DNA reads as TGTGCCAGCTCATCGGAGACAGGGGGGACCCCCTACGAGCAGTACTTC. Translated, it gives CASSSETGGTPYEQYF.

The genes are TRBV15 and TRBJ2-5, with D perhaps given as TRBD1 or TRBD2 (5 bases each). Trimming left V 1 base short and J 5 bases short, with 14 bases between. Germline V gene lookup returns CDR1 LNHNV and CDR2 YYDKDF (reference sequence). This CDR3 comprises 15 residues. The CDR3 DNA is TGTGCCACCAGCAGAGGGTCAGGGATAGCGGAGACCCAGTACTTC. Translated, it gives CATSRGSGIAETQYF.